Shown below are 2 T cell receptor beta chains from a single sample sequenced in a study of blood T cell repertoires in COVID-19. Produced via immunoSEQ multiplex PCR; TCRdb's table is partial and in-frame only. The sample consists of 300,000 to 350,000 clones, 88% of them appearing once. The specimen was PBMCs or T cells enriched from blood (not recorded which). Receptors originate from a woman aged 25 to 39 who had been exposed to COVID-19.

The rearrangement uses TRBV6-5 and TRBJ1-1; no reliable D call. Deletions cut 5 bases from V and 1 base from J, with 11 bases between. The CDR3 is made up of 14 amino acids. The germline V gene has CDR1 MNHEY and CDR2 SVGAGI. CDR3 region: CASSTRVQNTEAFF. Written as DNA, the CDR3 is TGTGCCAGCAGTACTAGGGTCCAGAACACTGAAGCTTTCTTT.

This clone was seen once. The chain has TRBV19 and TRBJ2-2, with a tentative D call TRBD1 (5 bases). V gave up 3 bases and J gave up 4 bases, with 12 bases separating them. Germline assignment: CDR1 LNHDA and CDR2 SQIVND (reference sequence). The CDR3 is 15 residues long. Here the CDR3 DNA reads TGTGCCAGTAGTATTGAACAGGATCTCACCGGGGAGCTGTTTTTT. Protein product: CASSIEQDLTGELFF.